The TCR beta chain under discussion was sequenced for a study of T cell changes during pregnancy in multiple sclerosis. Trimming took 5 bases from V and 2 from J; bases not matched to a gene: 13. Germline values: CDR1 SGHRS, CDR2 YFSETQ. CDR3 size: 17 residues. TCRdb keeps only in-frame clones here, not all; method: immunoSEQ multiplex PCR. Seen here are 9,000 to 15,000 clones, 85% to 95% observed once, and the top ten hold around 0.28%. The chain recombines TRBV5-1 with TRBJ1-3; 7 positions match TRBD1. The material was CD4+ T cells from peripheral blood mononuclear cells, obtained before pregnancy. The receptor was isolated from a female donor with multiple sclerosis, enrolled in a pregnancy study. The CDR3 DNA reads as TGCGCCAGCAGTACGGGACAGTGGAGGGGAGCTGGAAACACCATATATTTT. Amino acids: CASSTGQWRGAGNTIYF.